This T cell receptor beta chain stems from a study of T cell responses to AZD1222 COVID-19 vaccine (dated by TCRdb to about 2021). Context from the whole study: Because spike-specific TCR depth and breadth did not differ between the two schedules, AZD1222 recipients who got a second dose at roughly 4 weeks were pooled with those who got a second dose at roughly 12 weeks. TCR sequencing was performed for 230 to 250 trial participants, of whom some 200 were given two doses of AZD1222 and some 25 were given two doses of MenACWY control vaccine. Enrollment into the trials was organized by age into subgroups of 18-55, 56-69 and 70-plus years, and those subgroups contained roughly 150, 30 and 60 TCR-sequenced participants, respectively. Results the study describes overall, beyond this receptor: The vaccine-associated CD4 TCRs covered the entire spike protein, and the dominant responses fell in regions 160-218 and 743-854. Epitopes outside the regions mutated in the B.1.351 and B.1.1.7 variants were reportedly recognized by nearly half of the unique spike-specific TCRs. Because no day 14 peak-response samples were available, repertoires were characterized only after the peak T cell response. Conclusions about previously exposed vaccinees are limited because only six or seven AZD1222 recipients were SARS-CoV-2 seropositive at baseline. In the small 56-69-year group, the increase in depth fell short of significance, most likely because of low power. Participants were mostly white British and included more females than males, and it was suggested by the authors that clonal diversity may have been underestimated. Spike-specific TCR breadth and depth rose significantly after two AZD1222 doses compared with day 0 and with MenACWY recipients.

To note about this clone: Its antigen is unknown. No base quality values were provided; no much bigger clone lies one nucleotide off.

Based on the germline V gene, the CDR1 and CDR2 sequences are SGDLS and YYNGEE. Germline trimming: 4 bases from V, 5 bases from J; junction bases outside gene matches: 8. Including the terminal cysteine and phenylalanine, the CDR3 comprises 15 residues. Just the 45-base CDR3 DNA is kept, in frame starting at base 1. The CDR3 regions of human TCRbeta chains were analyzed by immunosequencing. The study's own analysis went as follows. Repertoire TCRs were checked for matches against a reference library of SARS-CoV-2-specific TCRs that had been generated using the MIRA antigen-specificity platform. Breadth was defined as the fraction of unique TCRs that were SARS-CoV-2-associated. Depth was defined as the fraction of total T cells that were SARS-CoV-2-associated. Using the MIRA data, every spike-specific TCR was mapped to the spike region that the TCR reacted to and assigned to either a CD4 or a CD8 class. Log10-transformed breadth and depth values were compared by one-way ANOVA with Sidak's multiple comparisons tests. In TCRdb, the immuneACCESS table is reduced to in-frame sequences with V and J assigned. These tables do not hold every clone; where another copy was compared, an unresolved V gene accounts for under half, and the others remain unexplained. V and J calls and clone size come straight from that table; D and trimming were deduced from the DNA. The sample yields approximately 110,000 clones; around 90% were counted once. The biggest ten clones account for 0.95% to 1.5% of the sample.

This specimen's time point label, interpreted: baseline before first vaccination. The vaccinee samples were drawn from two UK trials, COV001 and COV002, one of which was a single-blind randomized controlled phase 2/3 trial testing AZD1222 (ChAdOx1 nCoV-19) in healthy adults. Trial participant PBMC samples were collected at day 0 and day 28 after the second dose for TCRbeta chain sequencing. This sample comprised peripheral blood, obtained on day 0 of AZD1222 vaccination. The chain is encoded by TRBV9 joined to TRBJ2-3; 9 bases in the middle match TRBD1. The origin of this receptor is an adult in good health. The CDR3 protein is CASSPGTGFGDTQYF. The sequence in DNA is TGTGCCAGCAGCCCAGGGACAGGGTTCGGAGATACGCAGTATTTT.